This T cell receptor beta chain was obtained from a study of blood T cell repertoires in COVID-19. Turning to the study itself: Acute and convalescent COVID-19 samples came from the United States, Italy and Spain. PBMCs, B-cell-depleted T cells, or T cells were the source of the cDNA or gDNA that made up the material.

Notes on this clone: Different DNA sequences within this sample yield the same CDR3.

The table came from immunoSEQ multiplex PCR; TCRdb's copy has only in-frame clones and leaves some out. The data show around 250,000 clones, 75% to 90% seen once. V was trimmed by 3 bases and J by 0 bases, leaving 6 bases between them. The CDR3 runs to 13 residues. Per germline, CDR1 SGHTA and CDR2 FQGNSA. The source material was peripheral blood. The receptor comes from a human donor in a cohort sampled during active COVID-19. The chain uses TRBV7-2 and TRBJ2-7; D ambiguous. CDR3 sequence (DNA): TGTGCCAGCAGCTTGAGTAGCTCCTACGAGCAGTACTTC. Protein: CASSLSSSYEQYF.